This T cell receptor (beta chain) was sequenced during a study of OX40 agonist ivuxolimab in advanced cancers. Overall study: Every 2 weeks, patients got intravenous ivuxolimab at one of six dose levels (0.01-10 mg/kg). One hepatocellular carcinoma and two cutaneous melanoma patients partially responded.

TCRdb keeps only in-frame clones here, not all; method: immunoSEQ multiplex PCR. This table has some 96,000 clones, about 89% appearing once. Findings of the study overall: Some of the nonresponding patients also showed low levels of normalized T-cell clonal expansion. Dosing at 0.1 to 3.0 mg/kg was accompanied by clonal expansion of CD4+ and CD8+ blood T cells by week 6.

Germline-derived CDR1 and CDR2 are SGHRS and YFSETQ. The CDR3 has 15 residues. V shed 1 base and J shed 5 bases, with 15 bases lying between them. On this clone itself: Its specificity is unknown.

The TCR sequence derives from an adult with an advanced solid tumor such as melanoma, head and neck, liver or kidney cancer. This rearrangement joins TRBV5-1 to TRBJ1-2; D gene uncertain. The sample here was CD4+ or CD8+ T cells sorted from blood, taken in a trial of the OX40 agonist ivuxolimab. The CDR3 sequence is CASSLSQTPRYGYTF. The CDR3 coding sequence is TGCGCCAGCAGCTTGTCTCAGACCCCGAGGTATGGCTACACCTTC.